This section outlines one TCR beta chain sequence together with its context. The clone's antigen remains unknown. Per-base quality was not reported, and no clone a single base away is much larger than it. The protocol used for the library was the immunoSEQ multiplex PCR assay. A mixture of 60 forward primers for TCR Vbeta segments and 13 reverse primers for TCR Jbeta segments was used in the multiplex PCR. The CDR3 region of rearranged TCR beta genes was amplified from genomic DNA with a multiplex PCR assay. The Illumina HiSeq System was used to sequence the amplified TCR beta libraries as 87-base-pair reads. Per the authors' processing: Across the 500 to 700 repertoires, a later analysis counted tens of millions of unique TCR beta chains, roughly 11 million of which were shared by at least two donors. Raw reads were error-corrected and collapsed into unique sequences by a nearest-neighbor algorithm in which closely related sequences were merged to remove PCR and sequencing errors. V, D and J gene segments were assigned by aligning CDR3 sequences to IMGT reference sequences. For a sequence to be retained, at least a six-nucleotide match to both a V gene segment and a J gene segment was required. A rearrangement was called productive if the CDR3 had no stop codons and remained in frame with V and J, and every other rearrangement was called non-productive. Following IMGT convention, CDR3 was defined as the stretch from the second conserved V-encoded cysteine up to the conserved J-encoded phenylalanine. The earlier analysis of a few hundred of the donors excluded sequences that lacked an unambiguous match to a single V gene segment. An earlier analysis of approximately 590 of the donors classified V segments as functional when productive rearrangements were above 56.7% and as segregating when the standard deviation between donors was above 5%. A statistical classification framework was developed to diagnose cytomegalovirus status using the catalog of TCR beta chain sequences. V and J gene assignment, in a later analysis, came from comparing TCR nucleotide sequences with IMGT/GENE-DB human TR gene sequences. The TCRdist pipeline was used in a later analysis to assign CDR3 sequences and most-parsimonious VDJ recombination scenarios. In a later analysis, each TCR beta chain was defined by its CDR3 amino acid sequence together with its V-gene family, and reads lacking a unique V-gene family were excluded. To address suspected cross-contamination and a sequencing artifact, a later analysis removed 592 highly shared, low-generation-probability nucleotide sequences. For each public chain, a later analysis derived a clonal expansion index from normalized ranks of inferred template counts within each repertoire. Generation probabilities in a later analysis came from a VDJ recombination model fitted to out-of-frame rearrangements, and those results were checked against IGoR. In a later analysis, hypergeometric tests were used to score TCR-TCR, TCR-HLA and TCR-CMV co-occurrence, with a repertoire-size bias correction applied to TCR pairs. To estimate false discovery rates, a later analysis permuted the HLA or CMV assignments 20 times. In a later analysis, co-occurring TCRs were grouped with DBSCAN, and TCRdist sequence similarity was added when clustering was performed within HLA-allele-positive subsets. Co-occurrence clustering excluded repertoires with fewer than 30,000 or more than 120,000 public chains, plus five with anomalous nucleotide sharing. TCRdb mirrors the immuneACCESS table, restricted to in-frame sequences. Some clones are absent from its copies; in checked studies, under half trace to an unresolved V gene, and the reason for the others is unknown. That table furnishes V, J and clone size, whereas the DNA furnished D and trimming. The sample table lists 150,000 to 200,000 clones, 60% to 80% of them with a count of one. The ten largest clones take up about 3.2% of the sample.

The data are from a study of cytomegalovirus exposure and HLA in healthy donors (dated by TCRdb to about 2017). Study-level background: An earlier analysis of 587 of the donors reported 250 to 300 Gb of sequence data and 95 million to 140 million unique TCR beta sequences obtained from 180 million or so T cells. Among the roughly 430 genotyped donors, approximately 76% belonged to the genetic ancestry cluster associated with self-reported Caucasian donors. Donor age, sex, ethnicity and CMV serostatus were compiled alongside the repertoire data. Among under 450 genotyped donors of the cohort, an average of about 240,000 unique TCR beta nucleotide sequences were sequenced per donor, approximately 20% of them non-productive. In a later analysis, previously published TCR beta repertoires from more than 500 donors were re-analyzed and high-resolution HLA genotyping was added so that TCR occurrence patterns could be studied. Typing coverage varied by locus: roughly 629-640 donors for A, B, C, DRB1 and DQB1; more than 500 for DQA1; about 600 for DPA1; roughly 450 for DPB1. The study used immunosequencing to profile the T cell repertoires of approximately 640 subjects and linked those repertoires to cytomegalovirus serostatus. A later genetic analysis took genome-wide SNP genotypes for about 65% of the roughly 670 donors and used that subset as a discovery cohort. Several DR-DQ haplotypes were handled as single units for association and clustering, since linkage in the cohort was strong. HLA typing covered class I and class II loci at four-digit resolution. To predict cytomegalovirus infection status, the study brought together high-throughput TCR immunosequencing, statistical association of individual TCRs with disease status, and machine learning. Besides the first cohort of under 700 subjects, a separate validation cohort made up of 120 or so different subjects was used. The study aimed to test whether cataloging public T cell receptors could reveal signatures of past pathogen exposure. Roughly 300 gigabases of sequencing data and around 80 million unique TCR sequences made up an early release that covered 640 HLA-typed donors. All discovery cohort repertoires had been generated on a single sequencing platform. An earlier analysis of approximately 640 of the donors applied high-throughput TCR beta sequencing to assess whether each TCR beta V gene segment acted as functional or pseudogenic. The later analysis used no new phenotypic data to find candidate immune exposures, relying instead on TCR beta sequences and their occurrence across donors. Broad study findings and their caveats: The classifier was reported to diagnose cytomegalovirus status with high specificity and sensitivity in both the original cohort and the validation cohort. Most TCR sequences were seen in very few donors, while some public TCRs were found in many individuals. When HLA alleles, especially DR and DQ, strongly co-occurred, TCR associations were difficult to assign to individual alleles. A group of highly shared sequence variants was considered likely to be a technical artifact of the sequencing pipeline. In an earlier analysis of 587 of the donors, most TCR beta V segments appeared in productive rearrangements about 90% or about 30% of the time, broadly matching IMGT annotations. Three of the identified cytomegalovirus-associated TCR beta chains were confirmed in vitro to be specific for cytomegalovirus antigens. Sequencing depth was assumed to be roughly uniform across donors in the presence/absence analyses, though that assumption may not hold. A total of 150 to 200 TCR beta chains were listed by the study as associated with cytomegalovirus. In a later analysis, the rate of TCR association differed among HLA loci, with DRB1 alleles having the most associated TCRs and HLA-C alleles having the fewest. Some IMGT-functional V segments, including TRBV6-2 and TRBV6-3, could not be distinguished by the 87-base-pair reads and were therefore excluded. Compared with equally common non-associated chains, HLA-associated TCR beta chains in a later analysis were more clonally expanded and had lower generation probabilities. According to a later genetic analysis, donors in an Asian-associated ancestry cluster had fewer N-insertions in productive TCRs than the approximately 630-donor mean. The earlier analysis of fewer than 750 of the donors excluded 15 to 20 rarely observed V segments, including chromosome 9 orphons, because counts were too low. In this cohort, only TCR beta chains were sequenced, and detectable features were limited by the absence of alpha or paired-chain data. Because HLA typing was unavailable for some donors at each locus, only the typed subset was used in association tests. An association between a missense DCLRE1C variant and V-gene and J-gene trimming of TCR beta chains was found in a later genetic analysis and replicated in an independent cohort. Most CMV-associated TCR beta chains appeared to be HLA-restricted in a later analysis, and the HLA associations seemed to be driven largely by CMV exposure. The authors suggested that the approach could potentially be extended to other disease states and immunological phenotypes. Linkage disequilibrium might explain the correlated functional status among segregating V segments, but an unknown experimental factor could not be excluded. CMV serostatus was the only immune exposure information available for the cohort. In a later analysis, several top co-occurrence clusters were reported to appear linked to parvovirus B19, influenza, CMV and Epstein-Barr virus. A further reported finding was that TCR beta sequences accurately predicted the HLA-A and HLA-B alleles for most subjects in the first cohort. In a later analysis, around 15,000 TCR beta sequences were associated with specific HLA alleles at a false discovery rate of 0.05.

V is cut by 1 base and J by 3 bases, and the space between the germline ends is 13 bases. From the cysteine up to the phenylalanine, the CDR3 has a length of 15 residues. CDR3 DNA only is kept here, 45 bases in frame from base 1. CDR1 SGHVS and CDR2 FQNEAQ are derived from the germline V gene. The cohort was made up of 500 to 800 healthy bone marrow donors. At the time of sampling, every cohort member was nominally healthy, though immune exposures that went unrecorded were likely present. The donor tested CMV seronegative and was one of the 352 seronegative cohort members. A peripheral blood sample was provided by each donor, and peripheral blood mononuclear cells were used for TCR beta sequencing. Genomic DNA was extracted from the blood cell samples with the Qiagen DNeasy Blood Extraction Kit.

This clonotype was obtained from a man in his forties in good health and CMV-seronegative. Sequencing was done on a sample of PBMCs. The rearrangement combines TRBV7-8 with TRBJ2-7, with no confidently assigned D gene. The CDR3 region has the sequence CASSLVGGLFYEQYF. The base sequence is TGTGCCAGCAGCTTAGTGGGTGGGCTGTTCTACGAGCAGTACTTC.